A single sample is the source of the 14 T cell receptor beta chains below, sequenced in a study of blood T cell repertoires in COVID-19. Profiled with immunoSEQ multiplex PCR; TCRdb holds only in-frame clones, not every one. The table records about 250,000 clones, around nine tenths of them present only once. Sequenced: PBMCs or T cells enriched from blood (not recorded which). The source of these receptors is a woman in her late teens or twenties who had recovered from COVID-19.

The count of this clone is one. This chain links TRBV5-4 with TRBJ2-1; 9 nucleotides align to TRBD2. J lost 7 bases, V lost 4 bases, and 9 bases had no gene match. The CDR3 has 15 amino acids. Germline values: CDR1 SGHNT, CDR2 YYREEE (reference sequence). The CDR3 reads CASSLLAGEGNEQFF. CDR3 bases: TGTGCCAGCAGCCTATTAGCGGGAGAAGGGAATGAGCAGTTCTTC.

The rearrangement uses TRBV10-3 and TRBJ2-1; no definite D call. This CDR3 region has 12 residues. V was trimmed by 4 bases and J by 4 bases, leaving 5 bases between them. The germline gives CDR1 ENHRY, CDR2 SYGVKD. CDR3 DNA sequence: TGTGCCATCAGTGCCGGGTACAATGAGCAGTTCTTC. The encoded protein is CAISAGYNEQFF.

CDR3 residues: CASRSSGVETQYF. CDR3 DNA sequence: TGTGCCAGCAGATCCTCGGGGGTAGAGACCCAGTACTTC. V and J are TRBV2 and TRBJ2-5, with a weak D call TRBD2 (6 bases). Trimming left V 6 bases short and J 4 bases short, with 12 bases between. The CDR3 loop spans 13 amino acids. Germline V gene sequence: CDR1 SNHLY, CDR2 FYNNEI.

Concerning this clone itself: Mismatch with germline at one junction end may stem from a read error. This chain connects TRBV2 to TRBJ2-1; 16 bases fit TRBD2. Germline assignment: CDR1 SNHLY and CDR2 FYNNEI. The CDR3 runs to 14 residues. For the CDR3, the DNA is TGTGCCAGCAGACCCGGGACTAGCGGGGGGGTCCTGGTCTTC. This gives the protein CASRPGTSGGVLVF.

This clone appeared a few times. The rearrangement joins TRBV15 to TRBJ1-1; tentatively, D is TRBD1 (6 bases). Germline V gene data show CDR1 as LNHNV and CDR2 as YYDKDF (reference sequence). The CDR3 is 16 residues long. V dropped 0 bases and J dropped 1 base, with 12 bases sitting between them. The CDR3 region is CATSRERGGSNTEAFF. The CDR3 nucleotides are TGTGCCACCAGCAGAGAGAGGGGGGGCTCGAACACTGAAGCTTTCTTT.

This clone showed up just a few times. CDR3 amino acids: CASSLGSEEQFF. The CDR3 DNA follows: TGTGCCAGCAGTTTAGGAAGCGAAGAGCAGTTCTTC. The chain links TRBV12-3 or TRBV12-4 to TRBJ2-1, with D unresolved. The CDR3 spans 12 residues. V was clipped by 1 base and J by 10 bases, with 8 bases between them.

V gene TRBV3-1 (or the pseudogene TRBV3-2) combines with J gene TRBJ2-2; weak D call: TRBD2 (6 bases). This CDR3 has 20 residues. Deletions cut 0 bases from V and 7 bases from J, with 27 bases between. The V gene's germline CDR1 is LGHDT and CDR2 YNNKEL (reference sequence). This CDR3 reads CASSQEYMGPWGSGGGELFF. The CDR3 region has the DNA TGTGCCAGCAGCCAAGAATATATGGGACCTTGGGGGTCCGGGGGCGGGGAGCTGTTTTTT.

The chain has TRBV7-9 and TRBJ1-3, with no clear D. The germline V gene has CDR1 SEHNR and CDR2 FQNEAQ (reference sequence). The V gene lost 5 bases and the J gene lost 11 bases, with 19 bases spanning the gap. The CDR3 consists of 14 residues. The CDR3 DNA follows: TGTGCCAGCAGCCCGACCCAAGTAGGGAGCTCCATATATTTT. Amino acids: CASSPTQVGSSIYF.

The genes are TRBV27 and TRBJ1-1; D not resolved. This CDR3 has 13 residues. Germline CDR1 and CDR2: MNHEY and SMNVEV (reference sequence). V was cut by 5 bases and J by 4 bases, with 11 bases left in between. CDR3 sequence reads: CASSPRGATEAFF. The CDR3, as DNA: TGTGCCAGCAGTCCCCGGGGAGCCACTGAAGCTTTCTTT.

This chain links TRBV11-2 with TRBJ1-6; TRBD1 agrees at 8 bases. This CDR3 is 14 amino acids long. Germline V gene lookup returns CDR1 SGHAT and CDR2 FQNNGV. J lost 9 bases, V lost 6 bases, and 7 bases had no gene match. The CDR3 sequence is CASRKTGASSPLHF. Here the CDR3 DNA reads TGTGCCAGCAGAAAGACAGGGGCTAGTTCACCCCTCCACTTT.

The DNA for the CDR3 is TGTGCCAGCAGTGATGTGAGGGGCTACACCTTC. Translating gives CASSDVRGYTF. J is TRBJ1-2 and V is TRBV2; D call uncertain. Trimming cost V 3 bases and J 8 bases, with 7 bases left between them. In germline, CDR1 is SNHLY, CDR2 FYNNEI. This CDR3 has 11 amino acids.

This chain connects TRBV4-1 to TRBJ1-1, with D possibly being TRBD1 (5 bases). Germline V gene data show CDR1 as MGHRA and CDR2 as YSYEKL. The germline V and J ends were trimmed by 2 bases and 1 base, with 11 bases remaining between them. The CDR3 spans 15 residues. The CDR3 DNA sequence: TGCGCCAGCAGCCAACTTTACAGGAAGAACACTGAAGCTTTCTTT. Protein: CASSQLYRKNTEAFF.

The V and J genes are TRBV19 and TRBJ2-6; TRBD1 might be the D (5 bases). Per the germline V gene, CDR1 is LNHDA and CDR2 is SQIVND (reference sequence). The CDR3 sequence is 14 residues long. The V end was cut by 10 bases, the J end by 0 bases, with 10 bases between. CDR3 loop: CATVDSSGANVLTF. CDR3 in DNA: TGTGCCACCGTAGACAGCTCTGGGGCCAACGTCCTGACTTTC.

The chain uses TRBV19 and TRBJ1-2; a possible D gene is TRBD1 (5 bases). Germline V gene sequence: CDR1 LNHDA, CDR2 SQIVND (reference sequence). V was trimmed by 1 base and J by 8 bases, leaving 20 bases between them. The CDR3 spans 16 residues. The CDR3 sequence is CASSIGWGQPVGGYTF. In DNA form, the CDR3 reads TGTGCCAGTAGTATAGGTTGGGGCCAGCCCGTGGGGGGCTACACCTTC.